These 32 T cell receptor beta chains originate from one sample sequenced in a study of cytomegalovirus exposure and HLA in healthy donors. Vbeta (60) and Jbeta (13) primers were used in the PCR. TCRdb's table, derived via immunoSEQ multiplex PCR, lists solely in-frame clones and lacks some. The sample yields roughly 200,000 clones, about 83% seen once. The material sequenced was PBMCs. The source is a female donor in good health and CMV-seronegative.

This clone was recorded only once. This chain links TRBV27 with TRBJ1-1; weak D call: TRBD1 (5 bases). Germline lookup yields CDR1 MNHEY and CDR2 SMNVEV (reference sequence). V shed 5 bases and J shed 2 bases, with 15 bases lying between them. The CDR3 spans 15 residues. The CDR3 spells CASSTTDRVNTEAFF. The CDR3 nucleotides read TGTGCCAGCAGTACTACCGACAGAGTCAACACTGAAGCTTTCTTT.

This clone was counted between two and nine times. The chain employs TRBV5-6 and TRBJ1-2; weak D call: TRBD1 (5 bases). CDR1 is SGHDT, CDR2 YYEEEE, per germline. The CDR3 is 14 amino acids. Trimming removed 0 bases from V and 3 bases from J, with 9 bases in between. CDR3 bases: TGTGCCAGCAGCTTGGCAGGGCCCGACTATGGCTACACCTTC. It codes for CASSLAGPDYGYTF.

This chain links TRBV12-5 with TRBJ1-1; 7 bases align to TRBD1. Germline V CDR1 and CDR2: LGHNT, FRNRAP. The CDR3 covers 13 residues. The V gene end was trimmed by 5 bases and the J gene end by 7 bases; junction bases not matched to a gene: 7. The DNA of the CDR3 is TGTGCTAGTGGTAACTCCGGGACAGATGAAGCTTTCTTT. It specifies CASGNSGTDEAFF.

The chain links TRBV7-2 to TRBJ1-1, with no clear D. This CDR3 region has 15 residues. Germline assignment: CDR1 SGHTA and CDR2 FQGNSA. Deletions cut 1 base from V and 7 bases from J, with 16 bases between. The DNA for the CDR3 is TGTGCCAGCAGCTTAGACGCGATGGGCGTCGTTGAAGCTTTCTTT. Encoded protein: CASSLDAMGVVEAFF.

The rearrangement links TRBV7-9 to TRBJ2-1; D gene uncertain. CDR3 size: 13 residues. Trimming removed 4 bases at V and 2 bases at J, with 6 bases between. Germline V gene sequence: CDR1 SEHNR, CDR2 FQNEAQ (reference sequence). The CDR3 loop reads CASSSGAYNEQFF. The CDR3 DNA follows: TGTGCCAGCAGCTCGGGTGCCTACAATGAGCAGTTCTTC.

About this clone itself: Other DNA sequences in the same sample also yield this CDR3. The rearrangement links TRBV7-8 to TRBJ2-7, with D possibly matching TRBD2 (6 bases). The germline gives CDR1 SGHVS, CDR2 FQNEAQ. The CDR3 spans 12 residues. V dropped 0 bases and J dropped 6 bases, with 6 bases sitting between them. Here the CDR3 DNA reads TGTGCCAGCAGCTTAGCGCGGGGCGAGCAGTACTTC. It is translated as CASSLARGEQYF.

As to this clone: The sample carries other DNA sequences with the same CDR3. The genes are TRBV28 and TRBJ2-3; possible D gene TRBD2, 5 bases. V shed 6 bases and J shed 5 bases, with 12 bases lying between them. Germline V gene sequence: CDR1 MDHEN, CDR2 SYDVKM. The CDR3 runs to 13 residues. The CDR3, as DNA: TGTGCCAGCAGCCTAACCGGGGTAGATACGCAGTATTTT. Amino acid sequence: CASSLTGVDTQYF.

CDR3: CASSPRQGWNTEAFF. For the CDR3, the DNA is TGTGCCAGCTCACCACGACAGGGGTGGAACACTGAAGCTTTCTTT. The chain employs TRBV18 and TRBJ1-1; 8 nucleotides match TRBD1. The V and J ends lost 1 base and 1 base, in that order; junction bases with no gene match: 2. Germline-derived CDR1 and CDR2 are KGHSH and LQKENI. The CDR3 runs 15 residues.

Only one count was recorded for this clone. V usage is TRBV4-1 and J usage is TRBJ1-2, with TRBD1 matching over 7 bases. The CDR3 spans 15 residues. Germline CDR1 MGHRA, CDR2 YSYEKL. V shed 1 base, J shed 8 bases, and the junction held 10 bases outside the gene matches. CDR3 sequence reads: CASSQGREGAGGYTF. The CDR3 nucleotides read TGCGCCAGCAGCCAAGGACGGGAGGGGGCGGGGGGCTACACCTTC.

This clone was recorded only once. This sequence joins TRBV7-9 and TRBJ2-1, with 7 nucleotides matching TRBD1. The J segment lost 6 bases and the V segment lost 8 bases, leaving 10 bases of the junction unmatched. CDR1 and CDR2 from the germline V gene are SEHNR and FQNEAQ (reference sequence). The length of the CDR3 is 14 residues. Here the CDR3 reads CASGPTGAVNEQFF. CDR3 nucleotides: TGTGCCAGCGGTCCTACAGGGGCCGTCAATGAGCAGTTCTTC.

This clone was found once. This sequence joins TRBV4-2 and TRBJ1-2; possible D gene TRBD1, 5 bases. Between the trimmed V and J ends, which lost 0 bases and 6 bases, there was a span of 11 bases. This CDR3 region has 14 residues. Germline CDR1 and CDR2: LGHNA and YNFKEQ. CDR3 nucleotide sequence: TGTGCCAGCAGCCAAGATGGAGGGGTGGATGGCTACACCTTC. It is translated as CASSQDGGVDGYTF.

There are a few counts of this clone. The chain carries TRBV6-5 and TRBJ2-7, with a weak D call TRBD1 (6 bases). Trimming left V 6 bases short and J 2 bases short, with 14 bases between. The CDR3 totals 14 residues. The V gene's germline CDR1 is MNHEY and CDR2 SVGAGI. CDR3 bases: TGTGCCAGCAGAGGGAACCGGGACACCTACGAGCAGTACTTC. Protein sequence: CASRGNRDTYEQYF.

The rearrangement joins TRBV27 to TRBJ2-7; tentatively, D is TRBD2 (6 bases). The CDR3 covers 13 residues. Germline V gives CDR1 MNHEY, CDR2 SMNVEV (reference sequence). Trimming pared 0 bases from V and 7 bases from J, leaving 10 bases between. The CDR3 DNA reads TGTGCCAGCAGTTTATCGCGGGGTGAAGAGCAGTACTTC. Translation gives CASSLSRGEEQYF.

The rearrangement uses TRBV5-4 and TRBJ1-6; tentatively, D is TRBD1 (5 bases). The germline V gene has CDR1 SGHNT and CDR2 YYREEE (reference sequence). CDR3 size: 14 residues. V lost 0 bases and J 7 bases, leaving 8 bases between the germline ends. The CDR3 is CASSLVTGNSPLHF. CDR3 nucleotides: TGTGCCAGCAGCTTGGTTACAGGCAATTCACCCCTCCACTTT. Full variable domain (missing parts from reference TRBV5-4 and TRBJ1-6): ETGVTQSPTHLIKTRGQQVTLRCSSQSGHNTVSWYQQALGQGPQFIFQYYREEENGRGNFPPRFSGLQFPNYSSELNVNALELDDSALYLCASSLVTGNSPLHFGNGTRLTVT.

V gene TRBV30 combines with J gene TRBJ2-3; perhaps TRBD2 as D (6 bases). V lost 3 bases and J lost 0, with 10 bases in between. Germline V lookup: CDR1 GTSNPN, CDR2 SVGIG (reference sequence). The CDR3 loop spans 14 amino acids. CDR3 residues: CAWSRDLSTDTQYF. The CDR3 nucleotides read TGTGCCTGGAGCCGGGACTTGAGCACAGATACGCAGTATTTT.

The V call is TRBV6-1, the J call TRBJ1-3, with 11 nucleotides matching TRBD1. The CDR3 is made up of 16 amino acids. With 4 bases clipped from V and 1 base from J, the junction kept 3 bases outside the gene matches. Germline V gives CDR1 MNHNS, CDR2 SASEGT. The DNA of the CDR3 is TGTGCCAGCAGTGGGGACAGGGGGTCTTCTGGAAACACCATATATTTT. It specifies CASSGDRGSSGNTIYF.

The V call is TRBV2, the J call TRBJ1-1; 8 bases map to TRBD1. The V gene end was trimmed by 4 bases and the J gene end by 8 bases; junction bases not matched to a gene: 9. The CDR3 runs 14 residues. Germline-derived CDR1 and CDR2 are SNHLY and FYNNEI. CDR3 bases: TGTGCCAGCAGTGTGAGACAGGGGTCAAACGAAGCTTTCTTT. Its translation is CASSVRQGSNEAFF.

This clone showed up just once. The chain joins TRBV30 to TRBJ2-7; D unresolved. Germline assignment: CDR1 GTSNPN and CDR2 SVGIG (reference sequence). This CDR3 has 15 amino acids. Trimming left V 2 bases short and J 1 base short, with 15 bases between. This CDR3 is CAWSRKHLGSYEQYF. As DNA, the CDR3 is TGTGCCTGGAGTCGAAAGCATCTAGGATCCTACGAGCAGTACTTC.

V usage is TRBV27 and J usage is TRBJ2-2; 16 bases line up with TRBD2. CDR1 and CDR2 from the germline V gene are MNHEY and SMNVEV (reference sequence). This CDR3 contains 19 residues. J gave up 6 bases and V 6 bases, and 13 bases lay outside the gene matches. The CDR3 sequence: CASRRISGTSGRAPGELFF. In DNA, the CDR3 is TGTGCCAGCAGACGTATTAGCGGGACTAGCGGGAGGGCCCCCGGGGAGCTGTTTTTT.

In regard to this clone: The sample has other DNA sequences that encode this CDR3 too. CDR3 protein: CASSPRRGTNEKLFF. CDR3 bases: TGTGCCAGCTCACCACGTAGGGGAACTAATGAAAAACTGTTTTTT. This chain connects TRBV18 to TRBJ1-4, with a possible D match to TRBD1 (5 bases). Germline CDR1 KGHSH, CDR2 LQKENI. V was shortened by 1 base and J by 1 base, with 7 bases between the two germline ends. The CDR3 is 15 amino acids.

This clone was seen once. CDR3 bases: TGTGCCAGCAGCTTGGGGACAGGGACGTCCGGGGAGCTGTTTTTT. It is translated as CASSLGTGTSGELFF. The chain uses TRBV5-4 and TRBJ2-2; 8 bases map to TRBD1. The germline CDR1 and CDR2 sequences are SGHNT and YYREEE (reference sequence). The CDR3 covers 15 residues. Unmatched junction bases numbered 4, after V lost 0 bases and J lost 6 bases.

The chain recombines TRBV9 with TRBJ2-2; 7 bases are shared with TRBD2. Germline trimming cut 4 bases from V and 3 bases from J; bases unmatched to any gene: 9. Looked up from germline, CDR1 is SGDLS and CDR2 is YYNGEE. CDR3 length: 16 amino acids. The CDR3 DNA follows: TGTGCCAGCAGCCCCCGGGGGACTACACACACCGGGGAGCTGTTTTTT. It is translated as CASSPRGTTHTGELFF.

CDR3 sequence: CASLRQGFSYEQYF. The CDR3, as DNA: TGTGCCAGCCTAAGACAGGGATTCTCCTACGAGCAGTACTTC. V is TRBV6-4 and J is TRBJ2-7; 7 positions match TRBD1. The J segment lost 0 bases and the V segment lost 8 bases, leaving 7 bases of the junction unmatched. The CDR3 spans 14 residues. The germline CDR1 and CDR2 sequences are MRHNA and SNTAGT.

The chain is built from TRBV9 and TRBJ2-5, with a possible D match to TRBD2 (7 bases). The length of the CDR3 is 13 residues. Trimming took 0 bases from V and 11 from J, leaving 14 bases between them. Germline V gene lookup returns CDR1 SGDLS and CDR2 YYNGEE. The CDR3 DNA sequence: TGTGCCAGCAGCGTAGTATTAGGGGGGGAGCAGTACTTC. Its protein is CASSVVLGGEQYF.

The chain carries TRBV2 and TRBJ2-7; D unclear. The length of the CDR3 is 14 residues. CDR1 is SNHLY, CDR2 FYNNEI, per germline. V was cut by 11 bases and J by 3 bases, with 20 bases left in between. The CDR3 DNA sequence: TGTGCCCCCCAGGCGCCATACTTCAACTACGAGCAGTACTTC. It codes for CAPQAPYFNYEQYF. The variable domain in full, with the rest retrieved from reference TRBV2 and TRBJ2-7, is EPEVTQTPSHQVTQMGQEVILRCVPISNHLYFYWYRQILGQKVEFLVSFYNNEISEKSEIFDDQFSVERPDGSNFTLKIRSTKLEDSAMYFCAPQAPYFNYEQYFGPGTRLTVT.

This clone was detected once. One end of the junction fails to match germline, which may point to a read error. The chain uses TRBV7-9 and TRBJ2-7, with D possibly matching TRBD2 (5 bases). The CDR3 spans 12 residues. Germline loops: CDR1 SEHNR, CDR2 FQNEAQ (reference sequence). CDR3 nucleotide sequence: TGTTCCAGCAGCTTGGGGAGCTACGAGCAGTACTTC. Its protein product is CSSSLGSYEQYF.

The V call is TRBV6-1, the J call TRBJ2-3; D is possibly TRBD2 (6 bases). Deletions cut 4 bases from V and 0 bases from J, with 11 bases between. Germline CDR1 and CDR2: MNHNS and SASEGT. The CDR3 contains 15 residues. The CDR3 protein is CASSAGVPSTDTQYF. As DNA, the CDR3 is TGTGCCAGCAGTGCGGGGGTACCTAGCACAGATACGCAGTATTTT.

The J gene is TRBJ2-7, the V gene TRBV29-1; 8 bases are shared with TRBD1. V lost 6 bases to trimming and J lost 4 bases; unmatched junction nucleotides: 5. Germline CDR1 reads SQVTM; CDR2 reads ANQGSEA. This CDR3 contains 12 residues. The CDR3: CSVRTGSYEQYF. In DNA, the CDR3 is TGCAGCGTCAGGACAGGGAGTTACGAGCAGTACTTC.

This clone was observed a handful of times. This chain uses TRBV4-3 with TRBJ2-7, with TRBD1 as a possible D gene (6 bases). From germline, CDR1 is LGHNA and CDR2 YSLEER. Trimming removed 0 bases at V and 4 bases at J, with 13 bases between. This CDR3 comprises 15 residues. CDR3 loop: CASSQDLDSTYEQYF. CDR3 DNA sequence: TGCGCCAGCAGCCAAGATCTGGACAGTACTTACGAGCAGTACTTC.

The gene calls are TRBV5-6 and TRBJ2-5, with D perhaps TRBD1 (7 bases). CDR1 and CDR2 from the germline V gene are SGHDT and YYEEEE. This CDR3 has 16 amino acids. The V gene lost 4 bases and the J gene lost 5 bases, with 21 bases spanning the gap. The CDR3 loop reads CASSPKLRDSQETQYF. CDR3 DNA sequence: TGTGCCAGCAGCCCTAAGCTGCGGGACAGTCAGGAGACCCAGTACTTC.

V gene TRBV7-2 combines with J gene TRBJ1-2; the D gene is possibly TRBD1 (6 bases). The CDR3 sequence is 13 residues long. Germline CDR1 is SGHTA and CDR2 is FQGNSA. V dropped 2 bases and J dropped 4 bases, with 8 bases sitting between them. CDR3 region: CASSLQGIYGYTF. The DNA for the CDR3 is TGTGCCAGCAGCTTACAGGGGATCTATGGCTACACCTTC.

This rearrangement joins TRBV19 to TRBJ2-2; 10 nucleotides agree with TRBD2. There are 20 residues in the CDR3. The V and J ends lost 0 bases and 6 bases, in that order; junction bases with no gene match: 16. Germline-derived CDR1 and CDR2 are LNHDA and SQIVND (reference sequence). The CDR3 protein is CASSIESLAGVGSPAGELFF. The CDR3, as DNA: TGTGCCAGTAGTATAGAAAGCCTAGCGGGGGTCGGATCCCCGGCCGGGGAGCTGTTTTTT.